A single sample is the source of the 13 T cell receptor beta chains below, sequenced in a study of T cell repertoires in cytomegalovirus infection. TCRdb passed the reads through MiXCR, listing each CDR3 protein once. Counted here are around 170,000 distinct CDR3 sequences, 13% to 15% occurring once; the ten biggest clones make up 25% to 30%. Sequencing input: PBMCs. The origin of the receptors is a human donor in good health (CMV status not recorded). Some clones in this sample may be carry-over from other donors' samples.

This clonotype was counted a few times. This chain joins TRBV30 and TRBJ2-7, with D perhaps TRBD1 (5 bases). Trimming stripped 8 bases from V and 2 bases from J, with 13 bases between. The CDR3 runs to 12 residues. Per the germline V gene, CDR1 is GTSNPN and CDR2 is SVGIG (reference sequence). For the CDR3, the DNA is TGTGCCGCCCAGGGTGGGGCCTACGAGCAGTACTTC. This gives the protein CAAQGGAYEQYF.

The J gene is TRBJ1-1, the V gene TRBV18, with TRBD1 as a possible D gene (5 bases). The CDR3 runs to 13 residues. The germline V gene encodes CDR1 KGHSH and CDR2 LQKENI. V gave up 6 bases and J gave up 5 bases, with 13 bases separating them. The chain's CDR3 is CASSDGARTEAFF. The CDR3 DNA reads as TGTGCCAGCTCTGACGGGGCGAGGACTGAAGCTTTCTTT.

The chain combines TRBV6-6 with TRBJ2-7; 11 bases line up with TRBD2. Unmatched junction bases numbered 5, after V lost 6 bases and J lost 10 bases. The CDR3 sequence is 12 residues long. The germline CDR1 and CDR2 sequences are MNHNY and SVGAGI (reference sequence). DNA for the CDR3: TGTGCCAGCAGGCTAGCGGGGGGCCTACAGTACTTC. Amino acid sequence: CASRLAGGLQYF.

This clonotype turned up a few times. J is TRBJ1-1 and V is TRBV11-1; TRBD1 matches at 7 bases. Germline V gene sequence: CDR1 SGHAT, CDR2 FQDESV (reference sequence). Trimming removed 5 bases from V and 1 base from J; junction bases left unmatched: 7. The CDR3 totals 15 residues. In nucleotides, the CDR3 is TGTGCCAGCAGCCCGACCGGGACAGAGAACACTGAAGCTTTCTTT. It translates to CASSPTGTENTEAFF.

This clonotype appeared a few times. This chain links TRBV20-1 with TRBJ1-1; D uncertain. Trimming took 6 bases from V and 4 from J, leaving 15 bases between them. CDR3 length equals 13 residues. Per the germline V gene, CDR1 is DFQATT and CDR2 is SNEGSKA (reference sequence). In DNA, the CDR3 is TGCAGTGCCCTCGGTGGGAAGGGCACTGAAGCTTTCTTT. Translating it yields CSALGGKGTEAFF.

This clonotype showed up many times. The CDR3 DNA is TGTGCCAGCAAGACAGGGTGGGAGAATCAGCCCCAGCATTTT. The encoded protein is CASKTGWENQPQHF. V usage is TRBV28 and J usage is TRBJ1-5; 7 nucleotides line up with TRBD1. Germline trimming cut 7 bases from V and 4 bases from J; bases unmatched to any gene: 7. Germline CDR1 reads MDHEN; CDR2 reads SYDVKM. There are 14 residues in the CDR3. Filled out from reference TRBV28 and TRBJ1-5, the complete variable domain reads DVKVTQSSRYLVKRTGEKVFLECVQDMDHENMFWYRQDPGLGLRLIYFSYDVKMKEKGDIPEGYSVSREKKERFSLILESASTNQTSMYLCASKTGWENQPQHFGDGTRLSIL.

Many counts were recorded for this clonotype. The chain combines TRBV7-3 with TRBJ2-1; TRBD1 might be the D (6 bases). The germline CDR1 and CDR2 sequences are SGHTA and FQGTGA. The length of the CDR3 is 17 residues. The V and J ends lost 1 base and 1 base respectively, with 14 bases between them. The chain's CDR3 is CASSLKGGLISYNEQFF. In nucleotides, the CDR3 is TGTGCCAGCAGCTTAAAAGGGGGTCTTATTTCCTACAATGAGCAGTTCTTC.

This clonotype was observed many times. V usage is TRBV7-2 and J usage is TRBJ1-5, with D uncertain. Germline CDR1 SGHTA, CDR2 FQGNSA. V was pared by 4 bases and J by 2 bases, with 6 bases between. The CDR3 is made up of 13 amino acids. This CDR3 is CASSWTGNQPQHF. The CDR3 nucleotides read TGTGCCAGCAGCTGGACGGGCAATCAGCCCCAGCATTTT.

J is TRBJ2-7 and V is TRBV10-3; no reliable D call. Trimming removed 3 bases from V and 4 bases from J, with 13 bases in between. CDR1 is ENHRY and CDR2 is SYGVKD in the germline V gene. This CDR3 region has 14 residues. The DNA of the CDR3 is TGTGCCATCAGTGACCCCAGTCGGCCTTACGAGCAGTACTTC. The encoded protein is CAISDPSRPYEQYF.

The sample holds many counts of this clonotype. The chain employs TRBV7-2 and TRBJ1-5; D remains unclear. CDR3 length: 15 residues. The V gene's germline CDR1 is SGHTA and CDR2 FQGNSA. Deletions cut 3 bases from V and 0 bases from J, with 9 bases between. The CDR3, as DNA: TGTGCCAGCAGCTTCGGACTACCTAGCAATCAGCCCCAGCATTTT. This codes for CASSFGLPSNQPQHF.

This clonotype was observed a few times. The junction and the germline gene differ at one end; a read error may be behind it. The chain joins TRBV24-1 to TRBJ2-1; D gene uncertain. CDR3 length equals 12 residues. CDR1 and CDR2 (germline): KGHDR, SFDVKD. The CDR3 is CATSDLTDPPQF. CDR3 DNA sequence: TGTGCCACCAGTGATTTGACCGATCCCCCCCAATTC.

There are a few counts of this clonotype. This chain joins TRBV6-5 and TRBJ2-3, with D unresolved. Deletions cut 2 bases from V and 0 bases from J, with 3 bases between. The CDR3 extends over 13 amino acids. The germline gives CDR1 MNHEY, CDR2 SVGAGI. The CDR3, as DNA: TGTGCCAGCAGTTACAGGAGCACAGATACGCAGTATTTT. It is translated as CASSYRSTDTQYF.

This clonotype was detected a few times. V and J are TRBV2 and TRBJ2-7, with TRBD1 matching over 8 bases. The CDR3 consists of 17 residues. Trimming at V came to 2 bases and at J to 2 bases, leaving 11 bases not matched to a gene. Germline V gives CDR1 SNHLY, CDR2 FYNNEI. The CDR3, as DNA: TGTGCCAGCAGTGAATTGGAGGGAACAGGGGGGACCTACGAGCAGTACTTC. This encodes CASSELEGTGGTYEQYF. The entire variable domain, with the rest obtained from reference TRBV2 and TRBJ2-7, is as follows: EPEVTQTPSHQVTQMGQEVILRCVPISNHLYFYWYRQILGQKVEFLVSFYNNEISEKSEIFDDQFSVERPDGSNFTLKIRSTKLEDSAMYFCASSELEGTGGTYEQYFGPGTRLTVT.